These 30 T cell receptor beta chains originate from one sample sequenced in a study of blood T cell repertoires in COVID-19. The protocol was immunoSEQ multiplex PCR, while the TCRdb copy is restricted to in-frame clones and leaves out a portion. The sample carries 110,000 to 150,000 clones, around 80% recorded once. The sequencing input was PBMCs or T cells enriched from blood (not recorded which). The receptors stem from a young woman who had been exposed to COVID-19.

This chain links TRBV28 with TRBJ2-7; 12 positions match TRBD1. Trimming took 2 bases from V and 4 from J; bases not matched to a gene: 6. Germline V CDR1 and CDR2: MDHEN, SYDVKM. This CDR3 is built from 16 residues. The DNA for the CDR3 is TGTGCCAGCAGTTTACTGGGGACAGGGGGCAGGTACGAGCAGTACTTC. It translates to CASSLLGTGGRYEQYF. Full variable domain (outside the CDR3, taken from reference TRBV28 and TRBJ2-7): DVKVTQSSRYLVKRTGEKVFLECVQDMDHENMFWYRQDPGLGLRLIYFSYDVKMKEKGDIPEGYSVSREKKERFSLILESASTNQTSMYLCASSLLGTGGRYEQYFGPGTRLTVT.

The rearrangement uses TRBV12-3 or TRBV12-4 and TRBJ1-1; 7 nucleotides align to TRBD1. This CDR3 is 13 amino acids long. The V segment lost 5 bases and the J segment 5 bases; nucleotides outside the gene matches: 5. DNA for the CDR3: TGTGCCAGCAGTCCTCAGGGGGGAACTGAAGCTTTCTTT. It translates to CASSPQGGTEAFF.

The chain uses TRBV3-1 (or the pseudogene TRBV3-2) and TRBJ2-5, with 8 bases lining up with TRBD2. The V segment lost 6 bases and the J segment 2 bases; nucleotides outside the gene matches: 5. CDR1 LGHDT and CDR2 YNNKEL come from the germline V gene (reference sequence). This CDR3 is built from 14 residues. As DNA, the CDR3 is TGTGCCAGCAGTTTGGGGACTAGTCAAGAGACCCAGTACTTC. It encodes CASSLGTSQETQYF.

V is TRBV5-1 and J is TRBJ2-1; no clear D gene. V lost 0 bases and J 1 base, leaving 8 bases between the germline ends. The CDR3 length is 15 residues. CDR1 and CDR2 (germline): SGHRS, YFSETQ. CDR3 sequence reads: CASSLELRSYNEQFF. The CDR3 nucleotides are TGCGCCAGCAGCTTGGAGCTTCGATCCTACAATGAGCAGTTCTTC.

The J gene is TRBJ2-2, the V gene TRBV5-1, with 10 bases fitting TRBD2. J was trimmed by 5 bases and V by 5 bases; bases with no gene match: 3. Germline lookup yields CDR1 SGHRS and CDR2 YFSETQ. The CDR3 contains 14 residues. The CDR3 is CASRRTSGTGELFF. As DNA, the CDR3 is TGCGCCAGCAGACGGACTAGCGGTACCGGGGAGCTGTTTTTT.

The rearrangement uses TRBV27 and TRBJ1-5; maybe TRBD1 (6 bases). The CDR3 has 13 residues. Germline values: CDR1 MNHEY, CDR2 SMNVEV (reference sequence). Deletions cut 6 bases from V and 2 bases from J, with 8 bases between. The CDR3 here is CASSPGGNQPQHF. In DNA form, the CDR3 reads TGTGCCAGCAGCCCAGGGGGCAATCAGCCCCAGCATTTT.

The gene calls are TRBV4-1 and TRBJ1-2, with TRBD1 matching over 11 bases. V lost 4 bases to trimming and J lost 3 bases; unmatched junction nucleotides: 4. CDR3 length: 15 amino acids. Germline V CDR1 and CDR2: MGHRA, YSYEKL. In nucleotides, the CDR3 is TGCGCCAGCAGCCCTTGGACAGGGGGCGACTATGGCTACACCTTC. Residues: CASSPWTGGDYGYTF.

This clone has a handful of counts. The sample has other DNA sequences that encode this CDR3 too. The rearrangement links TRBV18 to TRBJ1-1; the D is unclear. V lost 2 bases and J lost 0, with 7 bases in between. The CDR3 covers 14 residues. CDR1 and CDR2 from the germline V gene are KGHSH and LQKENI. The CDR3: CASSPTNMNTEAFF. DNA for the CDR3: TGTGCCAGCTCACCAACTAACATGAACACTGAAGCTTTCTTT.

This chain uses TRBV29-1 with TRBJ1-1, with no clear D. The CDR3 spans 13 residues. The germline gives CDR1 SQVTM, CDR2 ANQGSEA. Trimming pared 3 bases from V and 1 base from J, leaving 9 bases between. CDR3 sequence: CSVDWQENTEAFF. CDR3 DNA: TGCAGCGTTGACTGGCAGGAGAACACTGAAGCTTTCTTT.

This clone showed up just a few times. The V call is TRBV7-6, the J call TRBJ1-1, with TRBD1 identical over 9 bases. The CDR3 length is 14 residues. CDR1 is SGHVS and CDR2 is FNYEAQ in the germline V gene. V trimming: 5 bases; J trimming: 7 bases; junction bases outside the gene matches: 8. CDR3 sequence: CASSPRTGEGEAFF. The CDR3 bases are TGTGCCAGCAGCCCTCGGACAGGGGAGGGTGAAGCTTTCTTT.

The chain combines TRBV15 with TRBJ2-7, with no clear D. The CDR3 has 13 residues. Between the trimmed V and J ends, which lost 0 bases and 3 bases, there was a span of 6 bases. Germline loops: CDR1 LNHNV, CDR2 YYDKDF (reference sequence). The CDR3 DNA reads as TGTGCCACCAGCAGAGATTTCAGCTACGAGCAGTACTTC. It encodes CATSRDFSYEQYF.

The genes are TRBV7-3 and TRBJ2-1, with 14 bases that match TRBD2. The CDR3 extends over 16 amino acids. CDR1 and CDR2 from the germline V gene are SGHTA and FQGTGA. J lost 8 bases, V lost 5 bases, and 8 bases had no gene match. CDR3 DNA sequence: TGTGCCAGCAGCGAAACCGGGACTAGCGGGAGCTATGAGCAGTTCTTC. Translation: CASSETGTSGSYEQFF.

The chain couples TRBV4-1 to TRBJ1-6, with TRBD1 as a possible D gene (6 bases). V was cut by 1 base and J by 9 bases, with 10 bases left in between. Germline CDR1 is MGHRA and CDR2 is YSYEKL. This CDR3 has 14 amino acids. The DNA for the CDR3 is TGCGCCAGCAGCCAAGCAGGGGTATCTTCACCCCTCCACTTT. Translated: CASSQAGVSSPLHF.

The chain combines TRBV6-5 with TRBJ1-2; a possible D gene is TRBD1 (5 bases). Germline CDR1 and CDR2: MNHEY and SVGAGI. The V and J ends lost 0 bases and 4 bases respectively, with 12 bases between them. The CDR3 has 15 amino acids. CDR3 sequence reads: CASSYSGTGGYGYTF. Here the CDR3 DNA reads TGTGCCAGCAGTTACTCAGGGACGGGGGGCTATGGCTACACCTTC.

In nucleotides, the CDR3 is TGCAGTGCTGAGAACTATGGCTACACCTTC. Translation gives CSAENYGYTF. The chain couples TRBV20-1 to TRBJ1-2; D is unresolved. The CDR3 has 10 amino acids. V gave up 5 bases and J gave up 2 bases, with 3 bases separating them. Germline values: CDR1 DFQATT, CDR2 SNEGSKA (reference sequence).

The CDR3 bases are TGCGCCAGCAGCCATGGAGCGGGATTCCCCTACGAGCAGTACTTC. This gives the protein CASSHGAGFPYEQYF. The gene calls are TRBV4-1 and TRBJ2-7, with 7 bases matching TRBD2. V shed 3 bases and J 2 bases; nucleotides not matched to a gene: 7. The CDR3 is made up of 15 amino acids. Per germline, CDR1 MGHRA and CDR2 YSYEKL.

This clone was seen only a few times. This chain connects TRBV11-2 to TRBJ2-7, with 7 nucleotides matching TRBD2. Germline V lookup: CDR1 SGHAT, CDR2 FQNNGV. V shed 2 bases and J 4 bases; nucleotides not matched to a gene: 8. CDR3 size: 15 residues. The CDR3 region is CASSLQRDAFYEQYF. Written as DNA, the CDR3 is TGTGCCAGCAGCTTACAGCGGGACGCTTTTTACGAGCAGTACTTC.

The rearrangement joins TRBV4-1 to TRBJ1-6; 7 positions agree with TRBD1. Germline trimming cut 1 base from V and 18 bases from J; bases unmatched to any gene: 6. Germline V CDR1 and CDR2: MGHRA, YSYEKL. The CDR3 is made up of 12 amino acids. CDR3 bases: TGCGCCAGCAGCCAAGCGACAGGGATTCCCCACTTT. It specifies CASSQATGIPHF.

This clone occurred a few times. CDR3 nucleotides: TGTGCCAGCAGCCCTAAGAGGGCGGTTACGAGCTACACCTTC. Translated: CASSPKRAVTSYTF. This chain links TRBV3-1 (or the pseudogene TRBV3-2) with TRBJ1-2; D unclear. The CDR3 is 14 amino acids. CDR1 LGHDT and CDR2 YNNKEL come from the germline V gene (reference sequence). Trimming shortened V by 4 bases and J by 9 bases, and 18 bases separated the two germline ends.

CDR3 coding DNA: TGTGCCAGCAGCCTTCTTAGGGGGTCCTACAATGAGCAGTTCTTC. Encoded protein: CASSLLRGSYNEQFF. The chain has TRBV7-9 and TRBJ2-1, with D perhaps TRBD1 (6 bases). The CDR3 spans 15 residues. With 5 bases removed from V and 1 base from J, the gap between germline ends came to 12 bases. Looked up from germline, CDR1 is SEHNR and CDR2 is FQNEAQ (reference sequence).

In this sample, this clone turned up many times. The rearrangement joins TRBV7-3 to TRBJ2-1; 13 bases align to TRBD2. The CDR3 runs 17 residues. Germline CDR1 reads SGHTA; CDR2 reads FQGTGA. With 4 bases clipped from V and 4 bases from J, the junction kept 7 bases outside the gene matches. CDR3 sequence (DNA): TGTGCCAGCAGCTCCCCGGGACTAGCGGGAACGTACAATGAGCAGTTCTTC. Its protein is CASSSPGLAGTYNEQFF.

CDR3 nucleotide sequence: TGTGCCAGCAGCGGAACCGGGACAGCCAGCTCCTACGAGCAGTACTTC. Translating it yields CASSGTGTASSYEQYF. The chain is built from TRBV7-9 and TRBJ2-7; 7 nucleotides align to TRBD1. Germline V gene data show CDR1 as SEHNR and CDR2 as FQNEAQ (reference sequence). V lost 5 bases and J lost 0; bases outside the gene matches: 10. The CDR3 is 16 residues long.

The chain carries TRBV5-6 and TRBJ1-2; possible D gene TRBD1, 5 bases. Germline values: CDR1 SGHDT, CDR2 YYEEEE. Deletions cut 1 base from V and 4 bases from J, with 11 bases between. The CDR3 runs 14 residues. This CDR3 reads CASSLLGRAYGYTF. The CDR3 DNA sequence: TGTGCCAGCAGCTTGTTAGGCAGGGCCTATGGCTACACCTTC.

The chain is built from TRBV2 and TRBJ2-4, with 8 positions matching TRBD1. In germline, CDR1 is SNHLY, CDR2 FYNNEI. The V and J ends lost 6 bases and 1 base, in that order; junction bases with no gene match: 5. CDR3 length: 15 amino acids. The CDR3 region is CASSVDRAAKNIQYF. CDR3 nucleotide sequence: TGTGCCAGCAGCGTGGACAGGGCGGCCAAAAACATTCAGTACTTC.

This chain uses TRBV11-2 with TRBJ1-2; perhaps TRBD1 as D (5 bases). Trimming removed 1 base at V and 12 bases at J, with 18 bases between. The germline gives CDR1 SGHAT, CDR2 FQNNGV. This CDR3 has 14 residues. CDR3 DNA sequence: TGTGCCAGCAGCTTAGTCTTCGGCGGGGGTGATCACACCTTC. Encoded protein: CASSLVFGGGDHTF. Using reference TRBV11-2 and TRBJ1-2 for the parts outside the CDR3, the full variable domain is EAGVAQSPRYKIIEKRQSVAFWCNPISGHATLYWYQQILGQGPKLLIQFQNNGVVDDSQLPKDRFSAERLKGVDSTLKIQPAKLEDSAVYLCASSLVFGGGDHTFGSGTRLTVV.

This chain links TRBV30 with TRBJ2-3; 11 bases match TRBD1. The trim removed 0 bases at V and 2 bases at J, leaving 1 base unmatched. The CDR3 runs 15 residues. Germline CDR1 GTSNPN, CDR2 SVGIG (reference sequence). The CDR3 DNA reads as TGTGCCTGGAGTGTTGGACAGGGGGCCACAGATACGCAGTATTTT. It codes for CAWSVGQGATDTQYF.

The chain couples TRBV29-1 to TRBJ1-2; a weak D match, TRBD1 (6 bases). Trimming pared 8 bases from V and 3 bases from J, leaving 19 bases between. This CDR3 is 14 amino acids long. Germline values: CDR1 SQVTM, CDR2 ANQGSEA. The CDR3 here is CSFPDRTVYYGYTF. CDR3 in DNA: TGCAGCTTTCCTGACAGGACCGTCTACTATGGCTACACCTTC.

The chain has TRBV18 and TRBJ1-5; D is perhaps TRBD1 (6 bases). The V end was cut by 3 bases, the J end by 1 base, with 10 bases between. The CDR3 length is 15 residues. CDR1 is KGHSH, CDR2 LQKENI, per germline. The CDR3 loop reads CASSPGTGSNQPQHF. The CDR3, as DNA: TGTGCCAGCTCACCCGGAACAGGGAGCAATCAGCCCCAGCATTTT.

On this clone itself: This sample also contains other DNA sequences that code for the same CDR3. The chain links TRBV5-1 to TRBJ2-3; a weak D match, TRBD2 (7 bases). Trimming cost V 0 bases and J 0 bases, with 8 bases left between them. The CDR3 loop spans 15 amino acids. The germline gives CDR1 SGHRS, CDR2 YFSETQ. CDR3 loop: CASSLGGGSTDTQYF. The CDR3 coding sequence is TGCGCCAGCAGCTTGGGCGGGGGCAGCACAGATACGCAGTATTTT.

This chain joins TRBV7-9 and TRBJ1-4, with 7 bases identical to TRBD1. V gave up 5 bases and J gave up 7 bases; unmatched junction bases: 7. The CDR3 extends over 14 amino acids. Germline assignment: CDR1 SEHNR and CDR2 FQNEAQ (reference sequence). The CDR3 DNA sequence: TGTGCCAGCAGCCCCCCGGGACAGCCTGAAAAACTGTTTTTT. This gives the protein CASSPPGQPEKLFF.